The sequence of this T cell receptor (beta chain) was determined in a study of blood T cells in healthy people across ages. General observations from the study: Diversity was estimated from one million T cells, and these estimates were considered underestimates. A strong correlation was found between TCR beta diversity and the percentage of naive T cells.

CDR1 LGHNA and CDR2 YNFKEQ come from the germline V gene. The CDR3 has 18 residues. Trimming cost V 4 bases and J 7 bases; bases outside gene matches: 14. There are a few counts of this clonotype. No antigen is known for it. A J-beta primer mix and a sample-barcoded 5' primer were used in a second PCR of about 7 to 12 cycles. Carrying 12 random nucleotides, a template-switch adaptor labeled each individual cDNA molecule. From the 5' RACE reads, TCRdb called clonotypes with MiXCR, one entry per CDR3 protein. The sample contains 980,000 or so distinct CDR3 sequences, under 50% of which appear only once. Every sample gave at least 5.5 micrograms of total RNA when it was extracted.

The clonotype originates from a man aged 25-45 years in good health. Sequencing was performed on blood. The chain recombines TRBV4-2 with TRBJ2-1; 12 positions agree with TRBD2. The CDR3 reads CASSPTMGGTSGGNEQFF. In DNA, the CDR3 is TGTGCCAGCAGCCCCACTATGGGAGGCACTAGCGGGGGGAATGAGCAGTTCTTC.